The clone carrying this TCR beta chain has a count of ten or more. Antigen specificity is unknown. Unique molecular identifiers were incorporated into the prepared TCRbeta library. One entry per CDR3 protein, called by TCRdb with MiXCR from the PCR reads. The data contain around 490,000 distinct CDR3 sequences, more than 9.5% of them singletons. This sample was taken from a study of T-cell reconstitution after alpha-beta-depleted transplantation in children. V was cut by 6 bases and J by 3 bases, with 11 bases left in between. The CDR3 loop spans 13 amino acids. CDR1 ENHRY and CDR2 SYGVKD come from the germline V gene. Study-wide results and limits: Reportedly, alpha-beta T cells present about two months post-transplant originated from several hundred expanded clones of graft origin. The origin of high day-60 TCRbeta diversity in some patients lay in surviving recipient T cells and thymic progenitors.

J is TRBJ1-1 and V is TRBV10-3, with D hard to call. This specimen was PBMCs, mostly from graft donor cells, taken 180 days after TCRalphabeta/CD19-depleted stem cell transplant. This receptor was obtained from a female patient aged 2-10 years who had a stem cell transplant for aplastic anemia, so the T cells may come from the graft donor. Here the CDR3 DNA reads TGTGCCATCAGCCGCAGGCGGGACACTGAAGCTTTCTTT. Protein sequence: CAISRRRDTEAFF.